This T cell receptor beta chain was sequenced for a study of shared clonotypes between healthy human individuals. The study's findings and limits: Between a handful of donors, naive CD4 clonotypes were shared at a level of about 5%. Among donors, clonotype sharing was expected to be affected by sequencing depth. It was the non-shared clonotypes that had lower generation probabilities than clonotypes shared by all four donors. Rarefaction analysis demonstrated incomplete sorted-subset sequencing notwithstanding large depth.

The data were produced by immunoSEQ multiplex PCR, yet TCRdb's version contains in-frame clones alone and is incomplete. The sample has 98,000 or so clones, roughly two thirds seen once. The length of the CDR3 is 15 residues. Germline V gene sequence: CDR1 SGDLS, CDR2 YYNGEE. A remark on this clone: Its antigen is currently unknown.

J is TRBJ2-5 and V is TRBV9; tentative D call: TRBD1 (6 bases). TRBJ2-7 matches the DNA end more closely, so the J call is doubtful. The TCR comes from a woman between 25 and 40 years old in good health. The sample comprised memory CD8+ T cells sorted from blood. As for subset: CD45RO+ cells pooled with CCR7-negative TemRA cells. The chain's CDR3 is CASSSRRDISYEQYF. The DNA for the CDR3 is TGTGCCAGCAGCTCCCGCCGGGACATCTCCTACGAGCAGTACTTC.